The 28 T cell receptor beta chains below were found in one sample sequenced in a study of T cell responses to AZD1222 COVID-19 vaccine. Data came from immunoSEQ multiplex PCR; TCRdb stores just in-frame clones and leaves some out. The repertoire includes around 160,000 clones, roughly 91% of them detected once, and less than 2% sits in the top ten. Specimen: peripheral blood, collected on day 0 of AZD1222 vaccination. The receptor set was obtained from an adult in good health.

The V call is TRBV2, the J call TRBJ1-2; unclear D gene. Germline V lookup: CDR1 SNHLY, CDR2 FYNNEI. V dropped 6 bases and J dropped 7 bases, with 15 bases sitting between them. The length of the CDR3 is 13 residues. The CDR3 loop is CASSPDWSGGYTF. The CDR3, as DNA: TGTGCCAGCAGCCCTGACTGGTCCGGTGGCTACACCTTC.

With respect to this clone: Other DNA sequences of this sample code for an identical CDR3. The chain employs TRBV2 and TRBJ2-7; no clear D. With 4 bases removed from V and 2 bases from J, the gap between germline ends came to 0 bases. The CDR3 contains 10 residues. Germline CDR1 is SNHLY and CDR2 is FYNNEI. CDR3 DNA: TGTGCCAGCAGTGCCTACGAGCAGTACTTC. Encoded protein: CASSAYEQYF.

The chain recombines TRBV14 with TRBJ2-7; D may correspond to TRBD1 or TRBD2 (5 bases each). CDR3 size: 13 residues. Germline-derived CDR1 and CDR2 are SGHDN and FVKESK. With 9 bases removed from V and 3 bases from J, the gap between germline ends came to 15 bases. The CDR3 reads CASGDRSDYEQYF. The DNA of the CDR3 is TGTGCCAGTGGGGACCGATCTGACTACGAGCAGTACTTC.

The chain recombines TRBV10-3 with TRBJ1-5, with D hard to call. This CDR3 region has 12 residues. Per germline, CDR1 ENHRY and CDR2 SYGVKD. V dropped 2 bases and J dropped 6 bases, with 5 bases sitting between them. The CDR3 DNA follows: TGTGCCATCAGTGAGGACCGTCAGCCCCAGCATTTT. Protein sequence: CAISEDRQPQHF.

This chain's CDR3 is CASSLDGLAPVPGYTF. The DNA for the CDR3 is TGTGCCAGCAGCTTGGACGGACTAGCCCCGGTGCCCGGCTACACCTTC. The chain links TRBV5-4 to TRBJ1-2, with unresolved D. The V gene's germline CDR1 is SGHNT and CDR2 YYREEE (reference sequence). The CDR3 length is 16 residues. V lost 0 bases and J lost 8, with 20 bases in between.

This sequence joins TRBV7-9 and TRBJ1-3; D unclear. V was clipped by 1 base and J by 0 bases, with 7 bases between them. Germline CDR1 SEHNR, CDR2 FQNEAQ (reference sequence). This CDR3 comprises 15 residues. The DNA of the CDR3 is TGTGCCAGCAGCTTAGGACGCTCCTCTGGAAACACCATATATTTT. Its translation is CASSLGRSSGNTIYF.

This clone was detected only a few times. The chain recombines TRBV7-9 with TRBJ1-4; D is ambiguous. The V end was cut by 1 base, the J end by 3 bases, with 12 bases between. Germline loops: CDR1 SEHNR, CDR2 FQNEAQ (reference sequence). The CDR3 spans 16 residues. CDR3 in DNA: TGTGCCAGCAGCTTAGGCGGTGGCAGACCTAATGAAAAACTGTTTTTT. This encodes CASSLGGGRPNEKLFF.

The genes are TRBV10-3 and TRBJ2-7; 10 positions match TRBD2. The V gene end was trimmed by 2 bases and the J gene end by 6 bases; junction bases not matched to a gene: 7. The CDR3 contains 15 residues. CDR1 is ENHRY and CDR2 is SYGVKD in the germline V gene. Here the CDR3 reads CAISEAAGLATEQYF. For the CDR3, the DNA is TGTGCCATCAGTGAGGCTGCGGGACTAGCGACCGAGCAGTACTTC.

The chain combines TRBV11-2 with TRBJ1-6, with D unclear. Germline V lookup: CDR1 SGHAT, CDR2 FQNNGV. There are 14 residues in the CDR3. The V and J ends lost 5 bases and 5 bases respectively, with 10 bases between them. The CDR3 protein is CASSPEVHNSPLHF. The CDR3 DNA is TGTGCCAGCAGCCCGGAGGTCCATAATTCACCCCTCCACTTT.

This clone came up once. The V and J genes are TRBV4-1 and TRBJ2-5; D perhaps matches TRBD1 (6 bases). The CDR3 contains 14 residues. Germline V lookup: CDR1 MGHRA, CDR2 YSYEKL. V lost 5 bases and J lost 9, with 19 bases in between. The CDR3 reads CASSWTVEGESQYF. CDR3 DNA: TGCGCCAGCAGCTGGACAGTAGAGGGGGAGTCCCAGTACTTC.

The V gene is TRBV12-3 or TRBV12-4, the J gene TRBJ2-1; D is ambiguous. This CDR3 region has 12 residues. Deletions cut 5 bases from V and 13 bases from J, with 15 bases between. The CDR3: CASSPNGRRQFF. The CDR3 DNA reads as TGTGCCAGCAGTCCAAATGGACGGCGTCAGTTCTTC.

The chain joins TRBV24-1 to TRBJ2-7, with D possibly being TRBD2 (5 bases). The CDR3 is 14 residues long. Deletions cut 11 bases from V and 0 bases from J, with 16 bases between. The germline V gene encodes CDR1 KGHDR and CDR2 SFDVKD. Here the CDR3 DNA reads TGTGCCATCCCCCCGGGATACAGCTCCTACGAGCAGTACTTC. Protein sequence: CAIPPGYSSYEQYF.

The chain is built from TRBV9 and TRBJ2-3; TRBD2 matches at 7 bases. The V gene end was trimmed by 0 bases and the J gene end by 6 bases; junction bases not matched to a gene: 7. Per the germline V gene, CDR1 is SGDLS and CDR2 is YYNGEE. This CDR3 has 15 residues. This CDR3 is CASSVATGSGDTQYF. As DNA, the CDR3 is TGTGCCAGCAGCGTAGCTACAGGTAGCGGGGATACGCAGTATTTT.

The chain joins TRBV10-3 to TRBJ2-1; 10 bases fit TRBD2. CDR1 is ENHRY and CDR2 is SYGVKD in the germline V gene. This CDR3 is 14 amino acids long. V lost 10 bases to trimming and J lost 2 bases; unmatched junction nucleotides: 5. The CDR3 loop is CATSSGSPYNEQFF. In DNA, the CDR3 is TGTGCCACCTCTAGCGGGAGCCCCTACAATGAGCAGTTCTTC.

V and J are TRBV9 and TRBJ2-5; 8 bases are a match to TRBD1. V dropped 3 bases and J dropped 1; count of bases not matched to a gene: 5. Germline loops: CDR1 SGDLS, CDR2 YYNGEE. The CDR3 spans 15 residues. DNA of the CDR3: TGTGCCAGCAGCGCACCGACAGGGGTCCAAGAGACCCAGTACTTC. Its protein product is CASSAPTGVQETQYF.

This chain uses TRBV15 with TRBJ1-4; the D is unclear. CDR3 length equals 14 residues. V dropped 3 bases and J dropped 2 bases, with 7 bases sitting between them. Germline-derived CDR1 and CDR2 are LNHNV and YYDKDF (reference sequence). CDR3 nucleotides: TGTGCCACCAGCAGGGGCTTCACTAATGAAAAACTGTTTTTT. Its protein is CATSRGFTNEKLFF.

This clone has only one observation. The chain links TRBV6-1 to TRBJ1-5; D unresolved. V was trimmed by 2 bases and J by 0 bases, leaving 11 bases between them. Germline-derived CDR1 and CDR2 are MNHNS and SASEGT. The CDR3 is 16 amino acids. CDR3: CASSERTVHSNQPQHF. DNA of the CDR3: TGTGCCAGCAGTGAAAGAACAGTTCATAGCAATCAGCCCCAGCATTTT.

This chain uses TRBV5-1 with TRBJ2-7; 7 positions agree with TRBD1. The CDR3 consists of 14 residues. The germline V gene has CDR1 SGHRS and CDR2 YFSETQ. The V and J ends lost 1 base and 6 bases, in that order; junction bases with no gene match: 7. Written as DNA, the CDR3 is TGCGCCAGCAGCTTGTCCACCACAGGGGCCGAGCAGTACTTC. This codes for CASSLSTTGAEQYF.

This clone has a single count. The chain has TRBV4-1 and TRBJ1-2; 10 nucleotides line up with TRBD1. The CDR3 contains 13 residues. Germline CDR1 and CDR2: MGHRA and YSYEKL. V shed 2 bases, J shed 12 bases, and the junction held 6 bases outside the gene matches. This chain's CDR3 is CASSQMKDRGDTF. The CDR3 DNA follows: TGCGCCAGCAGCCAAATGAAGGACAGGGGGGACACCTTC.

The V gene is TRBV20-1, the J gene TRBJ1-2, with D maybe TRBD1 (6 bases). V shed 3 bases and J shed 4 bases, with 18 bases lying between them. The CDR3 spans 15 residues. Germline V gene data show CDR1 as DFQATT and CDR2 as SNEGSKA (reference sequence). Here the CDR3 DNA reads TGCAGTGCTAGTATAGGGGGAAATTATGCCTATGGCTACACCTTC. Translated, it gives CSASIGGNYAYGYTF.

The genes are TRBV2 and TRBJ1-5; D is perhaps TRBD1 (6 bases). The CDR3 consists of 13 residues. Germline assignment: CDR1 SNHLY and CDR2 FYNNEI. V was clipped by 8 bases and J by 7 bases, with 15 bases between them. CDR3: CASQEGEGQPQHF. DNA of the CDR3: TGTGCCAGCCAGGAGGGGGAAGGGCAGCCCCAGCATTTT.

The V gene is TRBV2, the J gene TRBJ1-1; tentatively, D is TRBD1 (6 bases). V lost 5 bases and J lost 4, with 14 bases in between. This CDR3 region has 14 residues. CDR1 is SNHLY, CDR2 FYNNEI, per germline. The CDR3 region is CASSIEGVGTEAFF. The CDR3 region has the DNA TGTGCCAGCAGTATCGAGGGGGTAGGCACTGAAGCTTTCTTT.

The V gene is TRBV6-5, the J gene TRBJ1-2; no clear D. From germline, CDR1 is MNHEY and CDR2 SVGAGI. The CDR3 has 15 amino acids. Trimming removed 2 bases at V and 0 bases at J, with 10 bases between. CDR3 sequence: CASSYGPTSNYGYTF. The CDR3 DNA follows: TGTGCCAGCAGTTACGGACCGACCTCTAACTATGGCTACACCTTC.

The chain joins TRBV5-8 to TRBJ1-4, with D uncertain. The CDR3 is made up of 14 amino acids. Looked up from germline, CDR1 is SGHTS and CDR2 is YDEGEE. The V end lost 0 bases, the J end lost 8 bases, and 11 bases lay between the germline ends. Here the CDR3 DNA reads TGTGCCAGCAGCTTGGCCCGGGTTGGCGAAAAACTGTTTTTT. Translation: CASSLARVGEKLFF.

V gene TRBV7-8 combines with J gene TRBJ1-6; D possibly corresponds to TRBD1 (5 bases). Germline assignment: CDR1 SGHVS and CDR2 FQNEAQ. V was shortened by 5 bases and J by 2 bases, with 10 bases between the two germline ends. The length of the CDR3 is 15 residues. CDR3 nucleotides: TGTGCCAGCAGCACCGGGGCTACCTATAATTCACCCCTCCACTTT. Amino acid sequence: CASSTGATYNSPLHF.

About this clone: Other nucleotide sequences in the sample specify the same CDR3. The V and J genes are TRBV18 and TRBJ1-2; no clear D. Looked up from germline, CDR1 is KGHSH and CDR2 is LQKENI. The CDR3 sequence is 12 residues long. V was clipped by 6 bases and J by 2 bases, with 7 bases between them. CDR3 amino acids: CASSPGNYGYTF. CDR3 coding DNA: TGTGCCAGCTCCCCGGGCAACTATGGCTACACCTTC. Filled out from reference TRBV18 and TRBJ1-2, the complete variable domain reads NAGVMQNPRHLVRRRGQEARLRCSPMKGHSHVYWYRQLPEEGLKFMVYLQKENIIDESGMPKERFSAEFPKEGPSILRIQQVVRGDSAAYFCASSPGNYGYTFGSGTRLTVV.

The chain joins TRBV28 to TRBJ1-1; a possible D gene is TRBD1 (5 bases). This CDR3 is 12 amino acids long. In germline, CDR1 is MDHEN, CDR2 SYDVKM. V gave up 6 bases and J gave up 4 bases, with 9 bases separating them. The CDR3 DNA is TGTGCCAGCAGGTCAGGGTCCACTGAAGCTTTCTTT. This gives the protein CASRSGSTEAFF.

CDR3 sequence: CASSFGMVNEKLFF. The DNA for the CDR3 is TGTGCCAGCAGCTTTGGGATGGTGAATGAAAAACTGTTTTTT. The rearrangement uses TRBV11-2 and TRBJ1-4; unclear D gene. The germline CDR1 and CDR2 sequences are SGHAT and FQNNGV. This CDR3 is 14 amino acids long. V shed 3 bases and J shed 5 bases, with 10 bases lying between them.